This T cell receptor beta chain is from a study of CD8 T cells in ankylosing spondylitis. Study findings and constraints: Disease-linked clones were reportedly significantly enriched in matched ankylosing spondylitis synovial fluid. For ankylosing spondylitis blood, a TCR beta motif of seven to nine highly homologous variants appeared characteristic.

Each CDR3 protein gets one entry after TCRdb re-called the 5' RACE reads with MiXCR. Of some 220,000 distinct CDR3 sequences listed, more than 5.5% are singletons. The CDR3 runs to 11 residues. Between the trimmed V and J ends, which lost 3 bases and 5 bases, there was a span of 4 bases. Germline CDR1 ENHRY, CDR2 SYGVKD. At least ten counts were recorded for this clonotype. Its antigen is undetermined. This receptor was obtained from a male donor with ankylosing spondylitis. This rearrangement joins TRBV10-3 to TRBJ1-1, with no clear D. The sequenced material came from blood, either unsorted or a sorted T cell fraction (not recorded which). CDR3 in amino acids: CAISDGTEAFF. CDR3 sequence (DNA): TGTGCCATCAGTGACGGTACTGAAGCTTTCTTT.